This TCR beta chain comes out of a study of shared clonotypes between healthy human individuals. Measured with immunoSEQ multiplex PCR; TCRdb has only the in-frame clones, and not every one. Here the sample spans 560,000 or so clones, about 95% being singletons. Cells designated naive CD8 were CD45RO-negative and were positively selected for CCR7, with terminally differentiated effector memory CD45RA+ cells excluded. The study's findings and limits: Exclusively blood specimens were collected; tissue repertoires likely differ.

This clone occurred a few times. Its antigen is unknown. This CDR3 contains 14 residues. V lost 1 base and J lost 6; bases outside the gene matches: 3. Germline V gene sequence: CDR1 MNHEY, CDR2 SMNVEV (reference sequence). Sequenced: naive CD8+ T cells sorted from blood. This clonotype was obtained from a woman aged 25-40 years in good health. The chain uses TRBV27 and TRBJ2-7, with 10 bases that match TRBD1. The CDR3 region is CASSLWGQGSEQYF. The CDR3 nucleotides are TGTGCCAGCAGTTTATGGGGACAGGGGTCCGAGCAGTACTTC.